This T cell receptor (beta chain) is drawn from a study of cytomegalovirus exposure and HLA in healthy donors. Germline CDR1 reads MNHEY; CDR2 reads SMNVEV (reference sequence). V dropped 2 bases and J dropped 5 bases, with 5 bases sitting between them. The CDR3 totals 12 residues. This PCR relied on a set of 60 Vbeta primers and 13 Jbeta primers. TCRdb's table, derived via immunoSEQ multiplex PCR, lists solely in-frame clones and lacks some. The sample lists roughly 93,000 clones, just over 75% occurring once. The gene calls are TRBV27 and TRBJ2-3; D ambiguous. The specimen sequenced was PBMCs. The clonotype comes from a man younger than 40 in good health and CMV-seronegative. The CDR3 is CASSLLGDTQYF. CDR3 DNA sequence: TGTGCCAGCAGTTTACTAGGAGATACGCAGTATTTT.